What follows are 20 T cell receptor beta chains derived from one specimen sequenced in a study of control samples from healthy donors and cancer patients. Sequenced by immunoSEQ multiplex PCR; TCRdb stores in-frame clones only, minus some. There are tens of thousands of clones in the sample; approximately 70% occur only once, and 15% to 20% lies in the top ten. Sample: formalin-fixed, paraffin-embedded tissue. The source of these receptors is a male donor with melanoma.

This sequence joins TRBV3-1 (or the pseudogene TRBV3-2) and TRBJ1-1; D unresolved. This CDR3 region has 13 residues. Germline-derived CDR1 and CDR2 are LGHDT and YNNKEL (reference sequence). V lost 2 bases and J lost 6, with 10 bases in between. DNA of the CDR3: TGTGCCAGCAGCCAAAATTTTGGGTCTGAAGCTTTCTTT. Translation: CASSQNFGSEAFF.

CDR3 DNA sequence: TGTGCCAGCAGTTCCCCAGGGACCGAATTACAAGAGACCCAGTACTTC. Translated, it gives CASSSPGTELQETQYF. V is TRBV6-5 and J is TRBJ2-5; either TRBD1 or TRBD2 may supply D (5 bases each). The V end was cut by 4 bases, the J end by 2 bases, with 17 bases between. The germline V gene has CDR1 MNHEY and CDR2 SVGAGI. CDR3 length equals 16 residues.

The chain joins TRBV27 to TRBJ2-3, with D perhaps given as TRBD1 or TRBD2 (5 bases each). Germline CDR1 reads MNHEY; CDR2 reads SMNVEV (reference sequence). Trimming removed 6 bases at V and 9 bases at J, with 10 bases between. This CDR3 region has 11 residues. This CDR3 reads CASRGVATQYF. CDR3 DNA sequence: TGTGCCAGCAGGGGGGTCGCAACGCAGTATTTT.

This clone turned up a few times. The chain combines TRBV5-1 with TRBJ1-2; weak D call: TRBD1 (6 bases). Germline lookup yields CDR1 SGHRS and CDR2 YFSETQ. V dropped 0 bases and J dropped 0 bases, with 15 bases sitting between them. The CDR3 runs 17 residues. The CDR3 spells CASSLVTGNLPNYGYTF. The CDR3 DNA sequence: TGCGCCAGCAGCTTGGTTACAGGGAATCTTCCTAACTATGGCTACACCTTC.

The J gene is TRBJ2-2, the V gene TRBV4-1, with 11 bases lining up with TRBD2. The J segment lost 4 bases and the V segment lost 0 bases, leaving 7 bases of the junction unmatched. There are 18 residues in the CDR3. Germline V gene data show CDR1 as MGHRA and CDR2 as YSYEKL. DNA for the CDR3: TGCGCCAGCAGCCAAGAGTTAGCGGGAGGGCCGAGCACCGGGGAGCTGTTTTTT. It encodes CASSQELAGGPSTGELFF.

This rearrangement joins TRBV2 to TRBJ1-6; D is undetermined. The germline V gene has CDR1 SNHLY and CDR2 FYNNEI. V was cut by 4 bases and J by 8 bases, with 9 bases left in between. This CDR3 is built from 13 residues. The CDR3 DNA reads TGTGCCAGCAGTGTCGGGCCGGATTCACCCCTCCACTTT. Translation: CASSVGPDSPLHF.

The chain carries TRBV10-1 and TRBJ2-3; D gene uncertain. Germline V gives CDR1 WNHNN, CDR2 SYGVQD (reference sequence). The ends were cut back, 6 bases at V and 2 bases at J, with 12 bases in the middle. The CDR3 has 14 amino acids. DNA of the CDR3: TGCGCCAGCAGCCCCGGTATAGCCACAGATACGCAGTATTTT. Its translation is CASSPGIATDTQYF.

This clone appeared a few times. This CDR3 reads CADSPEVGNEQFF. The CDR3 DNA reads as TGTGCCGACTCCCCAGAGGTCGGCAATGAGCAGTTCTTC. The rearrangement links TRBV2 to TRBJ2-1; D call uncertain. Germline CDR1 SNHLY, CDR2 FYNNEI. The CDR3 has 13 residues. Trimming left V 11 bases short and J 6 bases short, with 17 bases between.

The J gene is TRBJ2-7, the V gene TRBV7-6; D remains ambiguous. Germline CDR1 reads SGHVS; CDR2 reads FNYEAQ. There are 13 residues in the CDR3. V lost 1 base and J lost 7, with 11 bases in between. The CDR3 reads CASSLERVYEQYF. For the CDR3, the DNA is TGTGCCAGCAGCTTAGAACGCGTTTATGAGCAGTACTTC.

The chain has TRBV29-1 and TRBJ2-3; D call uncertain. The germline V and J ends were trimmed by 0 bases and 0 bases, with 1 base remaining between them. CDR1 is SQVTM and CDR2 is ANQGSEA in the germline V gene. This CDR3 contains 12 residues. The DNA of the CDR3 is TGCAGCGTTGAAGAAAGCACAGATACGCAGTATTTT. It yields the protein CSVEESTDTQYF.

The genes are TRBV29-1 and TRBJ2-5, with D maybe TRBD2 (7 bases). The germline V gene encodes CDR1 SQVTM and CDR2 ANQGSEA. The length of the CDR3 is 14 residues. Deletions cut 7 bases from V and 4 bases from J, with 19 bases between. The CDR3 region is CSANSYGGLETQYF. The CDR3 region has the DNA TGCAGCGCTAACAGCTACGGGGGGCTAGAGACCCAGTACTTC.

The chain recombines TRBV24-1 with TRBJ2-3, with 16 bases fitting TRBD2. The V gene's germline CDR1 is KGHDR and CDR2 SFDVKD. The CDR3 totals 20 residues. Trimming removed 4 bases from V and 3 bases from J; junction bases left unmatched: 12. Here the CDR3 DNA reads TGTGCCACCAGTGACTATCCGGGACTAGCGGGAGGGATCCCTACAGATACGCAGTATTTT. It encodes CATSDYPGLAGGIPTDTQYF.

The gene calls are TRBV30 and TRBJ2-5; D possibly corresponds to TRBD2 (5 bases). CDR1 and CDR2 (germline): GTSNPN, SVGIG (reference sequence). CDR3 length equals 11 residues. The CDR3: CAEDVGETQYF. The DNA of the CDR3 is TGTGCGGAGGATGTGGGAGAGACCCAGTACTTC.

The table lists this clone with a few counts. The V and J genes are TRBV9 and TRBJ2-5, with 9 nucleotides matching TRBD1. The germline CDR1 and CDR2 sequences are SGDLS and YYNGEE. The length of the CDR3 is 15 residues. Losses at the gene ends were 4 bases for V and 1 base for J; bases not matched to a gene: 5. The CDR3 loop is CASSPRTGVQETQYF. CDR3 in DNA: TGTGCCAGCAGCCCCCGGACAGGGGTCCAAGAGACCCAGTACTTC.

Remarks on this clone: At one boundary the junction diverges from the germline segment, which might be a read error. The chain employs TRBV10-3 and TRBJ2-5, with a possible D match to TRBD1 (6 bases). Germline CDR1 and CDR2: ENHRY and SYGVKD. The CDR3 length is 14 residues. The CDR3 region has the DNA TGTGCCATCAGTGTGAGGCAGGGACAAGAGGCCCAGTACTTC. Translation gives CAISVRQGQEAQYF.

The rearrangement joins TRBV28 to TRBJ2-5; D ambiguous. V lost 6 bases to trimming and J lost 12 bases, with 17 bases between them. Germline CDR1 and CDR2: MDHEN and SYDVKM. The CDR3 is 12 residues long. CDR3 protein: CASSKYGPSEYF. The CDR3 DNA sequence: TGTGCCAGCAGCAAATACGGACCTTCGGAGTACTTC.

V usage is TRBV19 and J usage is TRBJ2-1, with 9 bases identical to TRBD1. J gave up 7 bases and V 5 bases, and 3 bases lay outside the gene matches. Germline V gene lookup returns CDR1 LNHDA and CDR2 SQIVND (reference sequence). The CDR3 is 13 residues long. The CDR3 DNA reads TGTGCCAGTAGTTGGGACAGGGTTAATGAGCAGTTCTTC. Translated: CASSWDRVNEQFF.

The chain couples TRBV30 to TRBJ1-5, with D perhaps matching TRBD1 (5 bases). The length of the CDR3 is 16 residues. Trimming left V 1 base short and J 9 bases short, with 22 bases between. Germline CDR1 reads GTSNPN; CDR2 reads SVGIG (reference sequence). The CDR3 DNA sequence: TGTGCCTGGAGTGGGGGCAGGGATAGCTCCATTTGGCCCCAGCATTTT. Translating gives CAWSGGRDSSIWPQHF.

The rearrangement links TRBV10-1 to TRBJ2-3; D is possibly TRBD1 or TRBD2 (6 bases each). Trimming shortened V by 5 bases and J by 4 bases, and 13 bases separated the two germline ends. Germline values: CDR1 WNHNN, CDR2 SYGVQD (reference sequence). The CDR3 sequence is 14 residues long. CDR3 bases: TGCGCCAGCAGTCCCCGAGGGGGGCCAGATACGCAGTATTTT. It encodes CASSPRGGPDTQYF.

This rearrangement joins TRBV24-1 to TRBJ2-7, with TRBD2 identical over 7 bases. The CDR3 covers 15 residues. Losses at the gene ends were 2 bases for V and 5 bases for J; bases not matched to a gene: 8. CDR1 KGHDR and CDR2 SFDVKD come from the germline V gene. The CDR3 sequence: CATSDSRGSKNEQYF. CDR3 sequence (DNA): TGTGCCACCAGTGATTCTCGCGGGAGTAAGAACGAGCAGTACTTC.